A selection of T cell receptor beta chains follows, all from one sample in a study of beta chain features in type 1 diabetes. Assay used: immunoSEQ multiplex PCR; TCRdb lists only in-frame clones, some missing. The repertoire holds more than 100,000 clones, with around 9% as singletons. Sequencing used central memory CD4+ T cells from blood. The receptors were sampled from a man between 25 and 39 years old with type 1 diabetes. The CDR3 runs from the conserved cysteine through the conserved F or W. The D gene is left open where the match is weak. Some rows have no size entry. The others give once, few or many, or a class for an expanded clone.

D	size	J	V	DNA	CDR3
.	.	TRBJ2-1	TRBV13	TGTGCCAGCAGCTCCCAGGTCTACAATGAGCAGTTCTTC	CASSSQVYNEQFF
TRBD1	.	TRBJ1-1	TRBV14	TGTGCCAGCAGCACCTACAGGGGGCCAAGAACAGACACTGAAGCTTTCTTT	CASSTYRGPRTDTEAFF
.	few	TRBJ1-2	TRBV2	TGTGCCAGCAGTGTCGGGGGGACGGGTGGCTACACCTTC	CASSVGGTGGYTF
.	few	TRBJ2-2	TRBV27	TGTGCCAGCAGTTTAGGGTCCGGCGGAGTTGGGGAGCTGTTTTTT	CASSLGSGGVGELFF
TRBD2	few	TRBJ2-4	TRBV29-1	TGCAGCGCAGCTAGCGGGGGGGCAGGCATTCAGTACTTC	CSAASGGAGIQYF
.	once	TRBJ1-1	TRBV5-6	TGTGCCAGCAGCTTAGACACCGACACTGAAGCTTTCTTT	CASSLDTDTEAFF
TRBD1	few	TRBJ1-2	TRBV28	TGTGCCAGCAGTCCGTCCGGTTCCGGGACAGGGGTAGGCGGCTACACCTTC	CASSPSGSGTGVGGYTF
.	few	TRBJ2-2	TRBV20-1	TGCAGTGCTAGGGGAGCCGGGGAGCTGTTTTTT	CSARGAGELFF
.	.	TRBJ2-1	TRBV6-5	TGTGCCACACAAGGGGGGGCCTACTACAATGAGCAGTTCTTC	CATQGGAYYNEQFF
TRBD1	.	TRBJ2-2	TRBV5-4	TGTGCCAGCAGCACCGGGACAGTCGGTACCGGGGAGCTGTTTTTT	CASSTGTVGTGELFF
TRBD2	few	TRBJ2-1	TRBV19	TGTGCCAGTACAGATCAGGTTAGCGGGGGGGCTGAGCAGTTCTTC	CASTDQVSGGAEQFF
TRBD2	few	TRBJ2-7	TRBV30	TGTGCCTGGAGTGTACCTGGCGGGAGTTCCTACGAGCAGTACTTC	CAWSVPGGSSYEQYF
.	.	TRBJ1-1	TRBV7-2	TGTGCCAGCAGCTCAGAACAGTTTTCAACCGAAGCTTTCTTT	CASSSEQFSTEAFF
TRBD2	few	TRBJ2-2	TRBV28	TGTGCCAGCTGGAGTAGCGGGAAACGGACCGGGGAGCTGTTTTTT	CASWSSGKRTGELFF
.	few	TRBJ2-3	TRBV13	TGTGCCAGCAGCTTGCCCGGGATATTACGCCATACGCAGTATTTT	CASSLPGILRHTQYF
.	.	TRBJ1-3	TRBV5-1	TGCGCCAGTACAGCAGACTCTGGAAACACCATATATTTT	CASTADSGNTIYF
TRBD1	.	TRBJ2-1	TRBV7-9	TGTGCCAGCAGCGGGACAGGGGGCTGGAATGAGCAGTTCTTC	CASSGTGGWNEQFF
.	.	TRBJ2-3	TRBV7-2	TGTGCCACCACACCAGCGACGGATACGCAGTATTTT	CATTPATDTQYF
TRBD1	few	TRBJ1-2	TRBV18	TGTGCCAGCTCACCACGGGACAGGGATGGCTACACCTTC	CASSPRDRDGYTF
TRBD1	few	TRBJ1-2	TRBV6-5	TGTGCCAGCAGGGCCCCGGGACAGGGAGTCGGCTACACCTTC	CASRAPGQGVGYTF
.	.	TRBJ1-1	TRBV11-1	TGTGCCAGCAGTTTTGACAGACAGAACACTGAAGCTTTCTTT	CASSFDRQNTEAFF
TRBD2	.	TRBJ2-7	TRBV9	TGTGCCAGCAGCCTGTCCGGGACTAACTACGAGCAGTACTTC	CASSLSGTNYEQYF
TRBD1	.	TRBJ2-5	TRBV18	TGTGCCAGCTCACCTTTACAGGGGTCCCAAGAGACCCAGTACTTC	CASSPLQGSQETQYF
.	few	TRBJ2-3	TRBV5-1	TGCGCCAGCAGCTTGGCCGACCAGCGGGTGGATACGCAGTATTTT	CASSLADQRVDTQYF
TRBD1	.	TRBJ2-6	TRBV4-3	TGCGCCAGCAGCCGAGACCGGGACAGGGGTTCCCTTGGGGCCAACGTCCTGACTTTC	CASSRDRDRGSLGANVLTF
TRBD2	few	TRBJ2-5	TRBV6-5	TGTGCCAGCAGCCTAGCGGGGCCCGAAGAGACCCAGTACTTC	CASSLAGPEETQYF
.	few	TRBJ2-7	TRBV7-2	TGTGCCAGCAGCTTAGGTCAGGAAAACGAGCAGTACTTC	CASSLGQENEQYF
TRBD2	.	TRBJ2-3	TRBV6-1	TGTGCCAGCAGTAAAGGGACTAGCGGGCTCTCAGATACGCAGTATTTT	CASSKGTSGLSDTQYF
.	.	TRBJ2-5	TRBV25-1	TGTGCCAGCTCCGAGCGAGGGAAGGAGACCCAGTACTTC	CASSERGKETQYF
.	few	TRBJ2-3	TRBV4-2	TGTGCCAGCAGCCGGGAAAGGGGGGATACGCAGTATTTT	CASSRERGDTQYF
TRBD2	.	TRBJ2-7	TRBV18	TGTGCCAGCTCGTCAGGGACTAGCTACGAGCAGTACTTC	CASSSGTSYEQYF
TRBD1	.	TRBJ2-1	TRBV13	TGTGCCAGCAGCTTAGGGGACAGGGGTTACAATGAGCAGTTCTTC	CASSLGDRGYNEQFF
.	.	TRBJ1-1	TRBV2	TGTGCCAGCAGTGAAGGAGGGGGCACTGAAGCTTTCTTT	CASSEGGGTEAFF
TRBD1	few	TRBJ1-6	TRBV15	TGTGCCACCAGCCGACAGGGGTATAATTCACCCCTCCACTTT	CATSRQGYNSPLHF
TRBD1	.	TRBJ2-7	TRBV28	TGTGCCAGCAACGCGGGACAGGGGTTGTACGAGCAGTACTTC	CASNAGQGLYEQYF
TRBD1	.	TRBJ2-1	TRBV27	TGTGCCAGCAGTTCCGGGACAGGGGCCTACAATGAGCAGTTCTTC	CASSSGTGAYNEQFF
TRBD1	once	TRBJ2-2	TRBV7-9	TGTGCCAGCAGCATCCGGGACAGGGGGCCTACGAACACCGGGGAGCTGTTTTTT	CASSIRDRGPTNTGELFF
TRBD1	.	TRBJ1-6	TRBV9	TGTGCCAGCAGCAGACGGACAGGGGATTCACCCCTCCACTTT	CASSRRTGDSPLHF
.	.	TRBJ1-5	TRBV6-5	TGTGCCAGCAGTAAGCAGGGAAGGGATCAGCCCCAGCATTTT	CASSKQGRDQPQHF
.	.	TRBJ1-4	TRBV9	TGTGCCAGCAGTCGACAGCTGAATGAAAAACTGTTTTTT	CASSRQLNEKLFF
.	few	TRBJ1-3	TRBV25-1	TGTGCCAGCACTAAGACGGGTACTGGAAACACCATATATTTT	CASTKTGTGNTIYF
.	.	TRBJ1-1	TRBV11-1	TGTGCCAGCAGCTACGCCGGGACACCTAACACTGAAGCTTTCTTT	CASSYAGTPNTEAFF
TRBD2	.	TRBJ2-7	TRBV28	TGTGCCAGCAGTTTATGGGCTAGCGGGGCCGTGGAGCAGTACTTC	CASSLWASGAVEQYF
.	.	TRBJ1-4	TRBV18	TGTGCCAGCTCACAACCCAGGGGCACTAATGAAAAACTGTTTTTT	CASSQPRGTNEKLFF
.	.	TRBJ2-3	TRBV28	TGTGCCAGCAGCGCAGGAGGCCGAAGCACAGATACGCAGTATTTT	CASSAGGRSTDTQYF
.	few	TRBJ2-3	TRBV5-1	TGCGCCAGCAGCTTGGGCGTGATGCCAGATACGCAGTATTTT	CASSLGVMPDTQYF
.	few	TRBJ1-5	TRBV28	TGTGCCAGCAGACTCGACAGCCCGAGCAATCAGCCCCAGCATTTT	CASRLDSPSNQPQHF
TRBD1	few	TRBJ2-7	TRBV2	TGTGCCAGCAGTGCTCCGACAGGGGTTGGTTACGAGCAGTACTTC	CASSAPTGVGYEQYF
.	.	TRBJ1-1	TRBV15	TGTGCCACCAGCAGGGTGTTGGGGTTCGGGGACACTGAAGCTTTCTTT	CATSRVLGFGDTEAFF
.	many	TRBJ2-5	TRBV5-1	TGCGCCAGCAGCTCAACTCCTACCCGCCAAGAGACCCAGTACTTC	CASSSTPTRQETQYF
TRBD1	few	TRBJ1-2	TRBV29-1	TGCAGCGTTCATCAGGGGGGAGACTATTATGGCTACACCTTC	CSVHQGGDYYGYTF
.	.	TRBJ1-2	TRBV7-8	TGTGCCAGCAGCTTGGACTTACCCGGCGGTGGCTACACCTTC	CASSLDLPGGGYTF
TRBD1	.	TRBJ2-7	TRBV7-9	TGTGCCAGCAGCTTACCCCCGGGACAGAGCTACGAGCAGTACTTC	CASSLPPGQSYEQYF
TRBD1	few	TRBJ1-2	TRBV6-5	TGTGCCAGCAGGACAGATAGAGACAGGGACGGTGGCTACACCTTC	CASRTDRDRDGGYTF
.	.	TRBJ1-2	TRBV10-2	TGCGCCAGCAGTGGATCCGGGGGGCGGAGCGGCTACACCTTC	CASSGSGGRSGYTF
.	once	TRBJ2-1	TRBV7-2	TGTGCCAGCAGCCAAGATGGCGGGACCAACAATGAGCAGTTCTTC	CASSQDGGTNNEQFF
TRBD1	few	TRBJ1-5	TRBV18	TGTGCCAGCTCAGGGGGACAGGGGAGGCAGCCCCAGCATTTT	CASSGGQGRQPQHF